The clone carrying this T cell receptor (beta chain) was seen many times. Amplified TCR beta CDR3 regions were obtained using RNA transcripts as template. HTBI primers were used in a first-round RT-PCR, which preceded a second-round multiplex PCR. TCRdb redid the calling of the multiplex PCR reads with MiXCR, one entry per CDR3 protein. The sample carries 600,000 to 650,000 distinct CDR3 sequences, 20% to 25% recorded once. This CDR3 has 16 residues. V was trimmed by 3 bases and J by 0 bases, leaving 14 bases between them. Germline V gene sequence: CDR1 SGHAT, CDR2 FQNNGV. The sample originates from a study of Graves' ophthalmopathy and Graves' hyperthyroidism.

The sample taken for sequencing was peripheral blood. The J gene is TRBJ1-2, the V gene TRBV11-2; no clear D gene. The source of this sequence is a woman in her late teens or twenties with stable Graves' hyperthyroidism. Some clones in this sample may be carry-over from other donors' samples. The CDR3 DNA follows: TGTGCCAGCAGCTTGGGAGTCCTCACTTCTAACTATGGCTACACCTTC. This gives the protein CASSLGVLTSNYGYTF.